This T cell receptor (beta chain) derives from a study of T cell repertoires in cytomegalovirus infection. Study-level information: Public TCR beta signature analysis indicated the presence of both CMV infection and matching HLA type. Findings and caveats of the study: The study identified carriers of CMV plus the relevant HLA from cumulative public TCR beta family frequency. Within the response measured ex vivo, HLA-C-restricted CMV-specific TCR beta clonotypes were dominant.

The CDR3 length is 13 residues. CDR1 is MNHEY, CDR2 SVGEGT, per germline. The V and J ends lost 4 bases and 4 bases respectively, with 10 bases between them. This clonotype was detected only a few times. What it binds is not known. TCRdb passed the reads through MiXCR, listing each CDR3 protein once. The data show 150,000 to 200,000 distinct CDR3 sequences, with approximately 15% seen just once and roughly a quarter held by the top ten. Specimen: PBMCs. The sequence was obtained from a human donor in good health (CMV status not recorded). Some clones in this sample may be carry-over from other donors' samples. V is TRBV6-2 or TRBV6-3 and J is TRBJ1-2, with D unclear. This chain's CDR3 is CASSLGSRYGYTF. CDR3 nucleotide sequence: TGTGCCAGCAGTTTAGGCAGCCGCTATGGCTACACCTTC.